Below are 9 T cell receptor beta chains sequenced from a single sample in a study of graft-versus-host responses after intestinal transplantation (dated by TCRdb to the early 2020s). The library came from the immunoSEQ multiplex PCR assay. TCRdb obtained this table from immuneACCESS and retained in-frame rearrangements with V and J assigned. These tables miss some clones; where compared with another copy, unresolved V genes account for less than half of the shortfall, and the remainder is unexplained. The sample table records 95,000 to 100,000 clones; around 86% of these occur just once. Of the sample, approximately 1.4% falls within the top ten clones. This material consisted of PBMCs, taken 255 days after intestinal transplant. These receptors came from a human patient who received an intestinal transplant, so some T cells may come from the graft donor.

This chain joins TRBV19 and TRBJ2-3; D is unclear. The CDR3 is 15 residues long. V lost 3 bases, J lost 0 bases, and 10 bases lay in between. CDR1 LNHDA and CDR2 SQIVND come from the germline V gene (reference sequence). CDR3 DNA: TGTGCCAGTAGTATGCTGAAGGGAAGCACAGATACGCAGTATTTT. Amino acid sequence: CASSMLKGSTDTQYF.

This rearrangement joins TRBV6-6 to TRBJ2-5; TRBD2 aligns across 8 bases. The CDR3 covers 15 residues. J gave up 1 base and V 7 bases, and 8 bases lay outside the gene matches. Germline CDR1 reads MNHNY; CDR2 reads SVGAGI (reference sequence). Here the CDR3 DNA reads TGTGCCAGCATCCTGGGCGGGGGGCCCCAAGAGACCCAGTACTTC. As protein: CASILGGGPQETQYF.

The chain has TRBV7-2 and TRBJ2-7; 12 positions match TRBD2. CDR1 is SGHTA, CDR2 FQGNSA, per germline. The V segment lost 2 bases and the J segment 5 bases; nucleotides outside the gene matches: 4. This CDR3 has 15 amino acids. CDR3 residues: CASSLRLAGEHEQYF. CDR3 in DNA: TGTGCCAGCAGCTTACGACTAGCGGGAGAACACGAGCAGTACTTC.

The genes are TRBV5-5 and TRBJ1-5; 9 bases are shared with TRBD1. The length of the CDR3 is 15 residues. V trimming: 3 bases; J trimming: 4 bases; junction bases outside the gene matches: 5. Germline values: CDR1 SGHKS, CDR2 YYEKEE (reference sequence). For the CDR3, the DNA is TGTGCCAGCAGCTGGGCGGGACAGGGTAATCAGCCCCAGCATTTT. It codes for CASSWAGQGNQPQHF.

The chain recombines TRBV5-4 with TRBJ2-3; D might be TRBD1 or TRBD2, each matching 6 bases. The CDR3 sequence is 15 residues long. V was shortened by 0 bases and J by 1 base, with 9 bases between the two germline ends. Per the germline V gene, CDR1 is SGHNT and CDR2 is YYREEE (reference sequence). In DNA, the CDR3 is TGTGCCAGCAGCTTGGAGGGGGGAGGCACAGATACGCAGTATTTT. Residues: CASSLEGGGTDTQYF.

The genes are TRBV5-4 and TRBJ2-3, with TRBD2 matching over 15 bases. Germline values: CDR1 SGHNT, CDR2 YYREEE (reference sequence). The V gene end was trimmed by 4 bases and the J gene end by 7 bases; junction bases not matched to a gene: 4. CDR3 size: 15 residues. CDR3 residues: CASSPGLAGGNTQYF. CDR3 DNA sequence: TGTGCCAGCAGCCCGGGACTAGCGGGAGGTAATACGCAGTATTTT.

The chain uses TRBV12-5 and TRBJ2-3; a weak D match, TRBD1 (6 bases). Trimming removed 1 base at V and 7 bases at J, with 9 bases between. Germline CDR1 is LGHNT and CDR2 is FRNRAP. This CDR3 region has 13 residues. In DNA, the CDR3 is TGTGCTAGTGGTTTGGCAGGGGAAAATACGCAGTATTTT. Amino acid sequence: CASGLAGENTQYF.

The chain combines TRBV10-2 with TRBJ2-7; TRBD1 matches at 7 bases. Germline V gives CDR1 WSHSY, CDR2 SAAADI. The V segment lost 0 bases and the J segment 7 bases; nucleotides outside the gene matches: 12. There are 16 residues in the CDR3. CDR3 in DNA: TGCGCCAGCAGTGAGTCTACGAGACAGGGAACCCCAGAGCAGTACTTC. This encodes CASSESTRQGTPEQYF.

This clone was seen once. The V call is TRBV30, the J call TRBJ1-6, with 7 bases lining up with TRBD1. Germline CDR1 GTSNPN, CDR2 SVGIG (reference sequence). J lost 8 bases, V lost 4 bases, and 8 bases had no gene match. This CDR3 is built from 14 residues. DNA of the CDR3: TGTGCCTGGAATCTGGGGGACAGTGATTCACCCCTCCACTTT. Protein product: CAWNLGDSDSPLHF.